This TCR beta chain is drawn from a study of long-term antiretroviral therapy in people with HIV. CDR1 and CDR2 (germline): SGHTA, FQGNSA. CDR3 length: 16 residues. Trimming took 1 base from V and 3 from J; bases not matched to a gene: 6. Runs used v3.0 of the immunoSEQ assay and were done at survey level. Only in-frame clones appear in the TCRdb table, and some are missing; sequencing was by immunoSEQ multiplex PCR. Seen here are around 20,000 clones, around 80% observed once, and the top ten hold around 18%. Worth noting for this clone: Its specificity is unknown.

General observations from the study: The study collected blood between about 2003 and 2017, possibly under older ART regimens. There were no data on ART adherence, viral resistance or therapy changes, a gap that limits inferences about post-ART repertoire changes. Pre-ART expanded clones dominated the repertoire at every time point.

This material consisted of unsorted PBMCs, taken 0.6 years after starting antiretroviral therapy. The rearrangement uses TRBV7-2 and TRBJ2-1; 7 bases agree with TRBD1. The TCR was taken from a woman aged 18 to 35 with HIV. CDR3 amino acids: CASSLVPGGNYNEQFF. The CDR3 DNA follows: TGTGCCAGCAGCTTAGTACCAGGGGGAAACTACAATGAGCAGTTCTTC.